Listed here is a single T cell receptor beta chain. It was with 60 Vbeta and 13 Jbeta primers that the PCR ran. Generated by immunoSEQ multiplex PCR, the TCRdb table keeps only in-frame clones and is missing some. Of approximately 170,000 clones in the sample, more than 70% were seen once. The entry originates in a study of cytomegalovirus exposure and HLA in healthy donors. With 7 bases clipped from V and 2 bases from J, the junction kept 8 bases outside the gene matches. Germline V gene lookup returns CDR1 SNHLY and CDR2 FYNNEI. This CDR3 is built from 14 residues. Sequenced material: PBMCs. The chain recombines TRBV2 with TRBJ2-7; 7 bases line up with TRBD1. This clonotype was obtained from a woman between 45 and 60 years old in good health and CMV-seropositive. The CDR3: CASIKLDRAYEQYF. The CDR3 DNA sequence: TGTGCCAGCATAAAACTCGACAGGGCCTACGAGCAGTACTTC.